Below, 27 T cell receptor beta chains from the same sample are listed, as sequenced in a study of CD8+CD57+ T cells in acquired aplastic anemia. The patients chosen for sequencing had shown expansion of CD8+CD57+ cells (detected by flow cytometry). Investigators profiled TCR beta VDJ and CDR3 from genomic DNA template. Each CDR3 protein is one row after TCRdb ran MiXCR on the reads. In the table there are approximately 100,000 distinct CDR3 sequences, 65% to 70% of which are singletons. Source material: sorted CD4+, CD8+, or CD8+CD57+ T cells (not recorded which) from PBMCs. The receptors stem from a human donor with aplastic anemia.

The chain is built from TRBV29-1 and TRBJ2-7; 10 positions match TRBD1. The germline CDR1 and CDR2 sequences are SQVTM and ANQGSEA. The CDR3 consists of 14 residues. After removal of 2 bases from V and 6 bases from J, the junction contained 7 bases not matched to a gene. The CDR3 loop is CSVEILGTGAEQYF. CDR3 coding DNA: TGCAGCGTTGAAATCTTAGGGACAGGGGCCGAGCAGTACTTC.

The chain couples TRBV4-3 to TRBJ2-2, with D possibly called TRBD1 or TRBD2 (6 bases each). Per germline, CDR1 LGHNA and CDR2 YSLEER. V lost 4 bases and J lost 2, with 14 bases in between. There are 16 residues in the CDR3. CDR3 in DNA: TGCGCCAGCAGCCCATCTAAGGGGGGCAACACCGGGGAGCTGTTTTTT. It codes for CASSPSKGGNTGELFF.

The chain recombines TRBV20-1 with TRBJ1-6; 8 positions agree with TRBD1. The CDR3 sequence is 15 residues long. Per germline, CDR1 DFQATT and CDR2 SNEGSKA (reference sequence). The V gene end was trimmed by 6 bases and the J gene end by 6 bases; junction bases not matched to a gene: 10. The CDR3 coding sequence is TGCAGTGCCAGGGGGCGGGAGGGATTTAATTCACCCCTCCACTTT. Translation gives CSARGREGFNSPLHF.

V gene TRBV10-2 combines with J gene TRBJ1-2; D ambiguous. CDR3 length: 13 residues. The germline gives CDR1 WSHSY, CDR2 SAAADI. The V and J ends lost 2 bases and 6 bases respectively, with 10 bases between them. For the CDR3, the DNA is TGCGCCAGCAGTGAGGCCAACCTGGATGGCTACACCTTC. Translation: CASSEANLDGYTF.

This sequence joins TRBV20-1 and TRBJ2-7; 11 bases fit TRBD2. CDR1 DFQATT and CDR2 SNEGSKA come from the germline V gene (reference sequence). The CDR3 runs 15 residues. Losses at the gene ends were 4 bases for V and 1 base for J; bases not matched to a gene: 6. For the CDR3, the DNA is TGCAGTGCTAATGAAGGGACTAGCGGATCCTACGAGCAGTACTTC. Translation: CSANEGTSGSYEQYF.

This chain connects TRBV10-3 to TRBJ2-7; possible D gene TRBD1, 6 bases. Deletions cut 6 bases from V and 0 bases from J, with 18 bases between. Germline CDR1 is ENHRY and CDR2 is SYGVKD. CDR3 size: 16 residues. The CDR3 DNA is TGTGCCATCAGCACATGGGGGCAGGGCCACTCCTACGAGCAGTACTTC. Amino acids: CAISTWGQGHSYEQYF.

The chain combines TRBV12-3 or TRBV12-4 with TRBJ1-1; maybe TRBD1 (6 bases). V was clipped by 6 bases and J by 11 bases, with 16 bases between them. This CDR3 comprises 12 residues. The CDR3 spells CASSADSFGAFF. For the CDR3, the DNA is TGTGCCAGCAGCGCGGACAGCTTTGGGGCTTTCTTT.

Only a few counts were recorded for this clonotype. V usage is TRBV20-1 and J usage is TRBJ2-3, with D possibly called TRBD1 or TRBD2 (5 bases each). Trimming took off 3 bases at V and 1 base at J, with 14 bases between the two ends. In germline, CDR1 is DFQATT, CDR2 SNEGSKA (reference sequence). The CDR3 is 15 residues long. The CDR3 is CSARVRGARTDTQYF. For the CDR3, the DNA is TGCAGTGCTAGGGTTCGAGGGGCGCGCACAGATACGCAGTATTTT.

J is TRBJ1-1 and V is TRBV10-3, with TRBD1 matching 9 bases. After removal of 2 bases from V and 6 bases from J, the junction contained 10 bases not matched to a gene. In germline, CDR1 is ENHRY, CDR2 SYGVKD. This CDR3 spans 16 amino acids. The chain's CDR3 is CAISEPSRDRVAEAFF. As DNA, the CDR3 is TGTGCCATCAGTGAGCCCTCGCGGGACAGGGTAGCTGAAGCTTTCTTT.

This clonotype has just a few counts. The chain joins TRBV20-1 to TRBJ2-5; either TRBD1 or TRBD2 may fit D (5 bases each). V was trimmed by 3 bases and J by 5 bases, leaving 16 bases between them. The length of the CDR3 is 14 residues. In germline, CDR1 is DFQATT, CDR2 SNEGSKA (reference sequence). The CDR3 spells CSASPQRGRETQYF. The CDR3 DNA reads TGCAGTGCTAGCCCACAGAGGGGAAGGGAGACCCAGTACTTC.

J is TRBJ2-1 and V is TRBV15, with 10 nucleotides matching TRBD1. CDR3 length equals 17 residues. The germline V gene has CDR1 LNHNV and CDR2 YYDKDF (reference sequence). J lost 1 base, V lost 4 bases, and 7 bases had no gene match. The CDR3 coding sequence is TGTGCCACCAGCAAGGACAGGGGGACTGTGTCCTACAATGAGCAGTTCTTC. Translated: CATSKDRGTVSYNEQFF.

This clonotype has only a few counts. The rearrangement uses TRBV10-1 and TRBJ2-1; D is uncertain. The germline V gene has CDR1 WNHNN and CDR2 SYGVQD (reference sequence). The V gene lost 2 bases and the J gene lost 7 bases, with 6 bases spanning the gap. This CDR3 is built from 12 residues. The CDR3 nucleotides are TGCGCCAGCAGTGAGACGGAGAATGAGCAGTTCTTC. This sequence encodes CASSETENEQFF.

This clonotype was observed once. This chain joins TRBV24-1 and TRBJ2-1, with D possibly TRBD2 on 5 matching bases. V lost 7 bases and J lost 2, with 5 bases in between. This CDR3 has 12 residues. CDR1 is KGHDR, CDR2 SFDVKD, per germline. The CDR3 region has the DNA TGTGCCACCAGCGGGGCCTACAATGAGCAGTTCTTC. As protein: CATSGAYNEQFF.

In its sample, this clonotype was seen once. This chain joins TRBV9 and TRBJ1-2, with D unresolved. CDR3 length: 14 residues. V lost 0 bases and J 1 base, leaving 7 bases between the germline ends. CDR1 and CDR2 (germline): SGDLS, YYNGEE. CDR3 in DNA: TGTGCCAGCAGCGTAGATTCAGATAACTATGGCTACACCTTC. Residues: CASSVDSDNYGYTF.

This sequence joins TRBV5-1 and TRBJ2-7; D perhaps matches TRBD1 (5 bases). Trimming took off 6 bases at V and 3 bases at J, with 16 bases between the two ends. This CDR3 region has 14 residues. Germline V gives CDR1 SGHRS, CDR2 YFSETQ. The CDR3 region has the DNA TGCGCCAGCACCAAGGACACTGACAACTACGAGCAGTACTTC. Translated, it gives CASTKDTDNYEQYF.

With regard to this clonotype: The junction departs from germline at one end; a sequencing error may be responsible. The chain carries TRBV20-1 and TRBJ2-2; D possibly matches TRBD1 or TRBD2 (5 bases each). Germline V gene data show CDR1 as DFQATT and CDR2 as SNEGSKA (reference sequence). The CDR3 has 12 amino acids. This chain's CDR3 is CSARVVTGDLFF. DNA of the CDR3: TGCAGTGCTAGAGTCGTCACCGGGGACCTGTTTTTT.

V gene TRBV10-3 combines with J gene TRBJ2-1; D gene unclear. The ends were cut back, 10 bases at V and 6 bases at J, with 19 bases in the middle. The CDR3 has 14 residues. Germline CDR1 reads ENHRY; CDR2 reads SYGVKD. The DNA for the CDR3 is TGTGCCACCATAAACCCCAAGTCTCCCAATGAGCAGTTCTTC. Residues: CATINPKSPNEQFF.

J is TRBJ2-2 and V is TRBV20-1; no clear D. The germline CDR1 and CDR2 sequences are DFQATT and SNEGSKA (reference sequence). There are 13 residues in the CDR3. V was pared by 3 bases and J by 1 base, with 6 bases between. In nucleotides, the CDR3 is TGCAGTGCTAGTGGCGTGAACACCGGGGAGCTGTTTTTT. Translated, it gives CSASGVNTGELFF.

The J gene is TRBJ1-2, the V gene TRBV15; a weak D match, TRBD1 (5 bases). The V gene lost 2 bases and the J gene lost 5 bases, with 15 bases spanning the gap. The CDR3 runs to 15 residues. Germline V gene lookup returns CDR1 LNHNV and CDR2 YYDKDF (reference sequence). In DNA, the CDR3 is TGTGCCACCAGCAGATCGGGACTAGGACGGTATGGCTACACCTTC. It translates to CATSRSGLGRYGYTF.

This chain uses TRBV11-1 with TRBJ2-7, with D possibly called TRBD1 or TRBD2 (5 bases each). There are 12 residues in the CDR3. Germline values: CDR1 SGHAT, CDR2 FQDESV (reference sequence). The V end lost 5 bases, the J end lost 6 bases, and 11 bases lay between the germline ends. The chain's CDR3 is CASSTQGAEQYF. In nucleotides, the CDR3 is TGTGCCAGCAGCACCCAGGGAGCCGAGCAGTACTTC.

The V call is TRBV20-1, the J call TRBJ1-5; 7 bases agree with TRBD1. From germline, CDR1 is DFQATT and CDR2 SNEGSKA (reference sequence). The CDR3 is 12 residues long. With V trimmed by 6 bases and J by 5 bases, 4 bases remained unmatched. The CDR3 loop reads CSAPTGYQPQHF. For the CDR3, the DNA is TGCAGTGCCCCGACAGGGTATCAGCCCCAGCATTTT.

The chain employs TRBV6-5 and TRBJ1-4; D unclear. V was pared by 2 bases and J by 10 bases, with 8 bases between. Germline values: CDR1 MNHEY, CDR2 SVGAGI. The CDR3 spans 12 residues. The CDR3 DNA reads as TGTGCCAGCAGTTACGGGGAGGGAAAACTGTTTTTT. Protein: CASSYGEGKLFF.

The V call is TRBV20-1, the J call TRBJ2-3; 9 bases map to TRBD2. CDR1 DFQATT and CDR2 SNEGSKA come from the germline V gene (reference sequence). The CDR3 spans 14 residues. V trimming: 3 bases; J trimming: 3 bases; junction bases outside the gene matches: 4. CDR3 sequence (DNA): TGCAGTGCTAGGAGGCTAGCGGGGACAGATACGCAGTATTTT. Translated, it gives CSARRLAGTDTQYF.

The chain couples TRBV20-1 to TRBJ1-1; no clear D gene. V dropped 5 bases and J dropped 0 bases, with 7 bases sitting between them. The CDR3 covers 12 residues. Germline CDR1 is DFQATT and CDR2 is SNEGSKA (reference sequence). The CDR3: CSAQKVNTEAFF. DNA for the CDR3: TGCAGTGCTCAGAAGGTGAACACTGAAGCTTTCTTT.

This chain joins TRBV20-1 and TRBJ2-2, with 13 bases aligning to TRBD2. The J segment lost 0 bases and the V segment lost 1 base, leaving 14 bases of the junction unmatched. The CDR3 length is 21 residues. Germline assignment: CDR1 DFQATT and CDR2 SNEGSKA (reference sequence). The CDR3 sequence: CSARAYGDPGLAGSNTGELFF. The CDR3 coding sequence is TGCAGTGCTAGAGCATACGGAGATCCGGGACTAGCGGGGTCGAACACCGGGGAGCTGTTTTTT.

The V gene is TRBV7-9, the J gene TRBJ1-1, with D unresolved. The V and J ends lost 2 bases and 7 bases respectively, with 8 bases between them. The CDR3 contains 12 residues. Germline CDR1 is SEHNR and CDR2 is FQNEAQ (reference sequence). CDR3 protein: CASSLSSSEAFF. CDR3 sequence (DNA): TGTGCCAGCAGCTTAAGTAGCAGTGAAGCTTTCTTT.

The table lists this clonotype with many counts. The V and J genes are TRBV6-2 or TRBV6-3 and TRBJ2-3, with 11 bases lining up with TRBD2. The CDR3 totals 14 residues. V lost 11 bases to trimming and J lost 0 bases; unmatched junction nucleotides: 4. Germline V gene lookup returns CDR1 MNHEY and CDR2 SVGEGT. The CDR3 spells CAGSGGASTDTQYF. The DNA of the CDR3 is TGTGCCGGTAGCGGGGGGGCTAGCACAGATACGCAGTATTTT.